What follows are 10 T cell receptor beta chains derived from one specimen sequenced in a study of blood T cell repertoires in COVID-19. TCRdb's table, derived via immunoSEQ multiplex PCR, lists solely in-frame clones and lacks some. Of some 250,000 clones in the sample, around 84% were seen once. Sequencing was done on a sample of peripheral blood. The origin of the receptors is a man in his sixties with acute or convalescent COVID-19.

This clone has just one count. V and J are TRBV2 and TRBJ1-6; D perhaps matches TRBD1 (6 bases). In germline, CDR1 is SNHLY, CDR2 FYNNEI. V lost 11 bases, J lost 2 bases, and 19 bases lay in between. There are 16 residues in the CDR3. For the CDR3, the DNA is TGTGCCTGCATAGGTCGGGGGGCAACCTATAATTCACCCCTCCACTTT. This gives the protein CACIGRGATYNSPLHF.

This clone was seen a handful of times. V usage is TRBV29-1 and J usage is TRBJ2-7, with TRBD2 matching over 8 bases. The CDR3 length is 13 residues. Losses at the gene ends were 3 bases for V and 6 bases for J; bases not matched to a gene: 7. Germline V gives CDR1 SQVTM, CDR2 ANQGSEA. CDR3: CSVETSGGAEQYF. The CDR3 nucleotides are TGCAGCGTTGAGACGTCCGGGGGGGCCGAGCAGTACTTC.

The chain is built from TRBV2 and TRBJ2-3, with 8 bases matching TRBD2. This CDR3 region has 14 residues. V trimming: 2 bases; J trimming: 7 bases; junction bases outside the gene matches: 5. Germline lookup yields CDR1 SNHLY and CDR2 FYNNEI. As DNA, the CDR3 is TGTGCCAGCAGTGAATACGGACTAGCCAATACGCAGTATTTT. This gives the protein CASSEYGLANTQYF.

The chain recombines TRBV7-9 with TRBJ2-7; a possible D gene is TRBD1 (6 bases). The CDR3 is made up of 16 amino acids. With 2 bases removed from V and 3 bases from J, the gap between germline ends came to 17 bases. The germline gives CDR1 SEHNR, CDR2 FQNEAQ (reference sequence). CDR3 nucleotide sequence: TGTGCCAGCAGCTTAAACCCCCCTACAGGGTACTACGAGCAGTACTTC. This sequence encodes CASSLNPPTGYYEQYF.

The chain links TRBV10-3 to TRBJ1-1; 7 bases match TRBD1. The CDR3 loop spans 14 amino acids. J lost 6 bases, V lost 7 bases, and 11 bases had no gene match. Per germline, CDR1 ENHRY and CDR2 SYGVKD. Here the CDR3 DNA reads TGTGCCATCACCGGGGACAGCGACTCGGCTGAAGCTTTCTTT. This sequence encodes CAITGDSDSAEAFF.

The J gene is TRBJ2-3, the V gene TRBV7-2, with 13 nucleotides matching TRBD2. Germline trimming cut 4 bases from V and 8 bases from J; bases unmatched to any gene: 9. The germline V gene has CDR1 SGHTA and CDR2 FQGNSA. The CDR3 extends over 16 amino acids. CDR3 bases: TGTGCCAGCAGCTCCTCCGGGACTAGCGGGGCGGTTACGCAGTATTTT. Translating gives CASSSSGTSGAVTQYF.

The chain uses TRBV9 and TRBJ2-7; a possible D gene is TRBD2 (5 bases). Germline values: CDR1 SGDLS, CDR2 YYNGEE. This CDR3 region has 14 residues. V gave up 2 bases and J gave up 4 bases, with 13 bases separating them. CDR3 sequence reads: CASSVVGARYEQYF. The CDR3 DNA reads TGTGCCAGCAGCGTTGTGGGAGCGCGGTACGAGCAGTACTTC.

This clone came up a few times. Other DNA sequences of this sample code for an identical CDR3. This chain connects TRBV9 to TRBJ2-5, with TRBD2 identical over 12 bases. Germline V lookup: CDR1 SGDLS, CDR2 YYNGEE. The length of the CDR3 is 16 residues. Trimming cost V 0 bases and J 5 bases; bases outside gene matches: 5. The CDR3 DNA sequence: TGTGCCAGCAGCGTAGGGAGACTAGCGGGGGTGGAGACCCAGTACTTC. Protein: CASSVGRLAGVETQYF.

The chain recombines TRBV7-2 with TRBJ2-5, with 7 bases lining up with TRBD2. This CDR3 has 17 amino acids. CDR1 SGHTA and CDR2 FQGNSA come from the germline V gene. V shed 1 base and J 4 bases; nucleotides not matched to a gene: 12. As DNA, the CDR3 is TGTGCCAGCAGCTTAGGGGGAGGACTAGTGGGGTTAGAGACCCAGTACTTC. This gives the protein CASSLGGGLVGLETQYF.

This clone was counted between two and nine times. The chain uses TRBV25-1 and TRBJ1-1; 8 positions agree with TRBD1. CDR1 and CDR2 from the germline V gene are MGHDK and SYGVNS. This CDR3 comprises 16 residues. The V segment lost 4 bases and the J segment 0 bases; nucleotides outside the gene matches: 7. As DNA, the CDR3 is TGTGCCAGCAGTGCGGTGGCAGGGGGCATGAACACTGAAGCTTTCTTT. It translates to CASSAVAGGMNTEAFF.